This T cell receptor (beta chain) was sequenced during a study of cytomegalovirus exposure and HLA in healthy donors. CDR3 length: 17 residues. The ends lost 0 bases at V and 7 bases at J; junction bases unmatched: 12. Germline CDR1 and CDR2: GTSNPN and SVGIG (reference sequence). Sequencing used immunoSEQ multiplex PCR; TCRdb keeps in-frame clones, though not all of them. The sample lists approximately 200,000 clones, around 80% occurring once. The TCR originated in a woman aged 25 to 39 in good health and CMV-seronegative. This chain connects TRBV30 to TRBJ2-3, with 11 positions matching TRBD1. Sample: PBMCs. CDR3 sequence: CAWSVRFRTGGVNTQYF. Here the CDR3 DNA reads TGTGCCTGGAGTGTACGATTTAGGACAGGGGGCGTAAATACGCAGTATTTT.